One T cell receptor beta chain is described in this entry. Per the germline V gene, CDR1 is SNHLY and CDR2 is FYNNEI. This CDR3 is 13 amino acids long. Trimming removed 6 bases from V and 7 bases from J, with 15 bases in between. These data are taken from a study of CD4 T cell repertoires in COVID-19. Using immunoSEQ multiplex PCR, the repertoire was profiled, and TCRdb retains in-frame clones only, with some absent. The sample has approximately 79,000 clones; 80% to 90% are singletons. Mild-to-severe COVID-19 survivors were the donors. These memory T cells were uncultured and sequenced directly after ex vivo isolation.

The rearrangement uses TRBV2 and TRBJ1-1, with D perhaps matching TRBD1 (6 bases). The clonotype comes from a human donor who had COVID-19. Sequences were derived from CD4+ T cells from peripheral blood, sampled after recovery from COVID-19. CDR3 amino acids: CASRAGELGEAFF. Here the CDR3 DNA reads TGTGCCAGCAGGGCAGGGGAGTTAGGTGAAGCTTTCTTT.